The rows below give T cell receptor beta chains drawn from one sample of a study of PD-L1 blockade in urothelial cancer. Repertoires were generated with immunoSEQ multiplex PCR, while TCRdb's copy carries only in-frame clones and drops some. The sample includes more than 90,000 clones, 80% to 90% of them seen just once. Sequencing was performed on PBMCs, taken around atezolizumab (anti-PD-L1) treatment. The receptors shown here come from a man in his sixties with urothelial cancer. Both conserved end residues are part of each CDR3. Fields, in order: D gene, clone size, J gene, V gene, CDR3 protein, CDR3 DNA. A D gene is named only where the DNA matches it firmly. Clone size is shown for a subset of rows, as once, few, many or a class of expanded clone.

TRBD2	.	TRBJ2-7	TRBV4-2	CASSQDASGSYEQYF	TGTGCCAGCAGCCAAGACGCGAGCGGGAGCTACGAGCAGTACTTC
.	.	TRBJ2-1	TRBV14	CASSQLGPYNEQFF	TGTGCCAGCAGCCAATTGGGCCCTTACAATGAGCAGTTCTTC
.	.	TRBJ1-2	TRBV28	CASSQPVGRGYTF	TGTGCCAGCAGCCAACCGGTTGGTCGAGGCTACACCTTC
.	.	TRBJ1-1	TRBV6-1	CASRGHLNTEAFF	TGTGCCAGCAGAGGACATCTGAACACTGAAGCTTTCTTT
.	once	TRBJ1-1	TRBV6-5	CSTRGAGVNTEAFF	TGTTCCACACGGGGGGCCGGGGTTAACACTGAAGCTTTCTTT
TRBD2	.	TRBJ2-1	TRBV11-2	CASSSLAGVYNEQFF	TGTGCCAGCAGCTCCCTAGCGGGAGTCTACAATGAGCAGTTCTTC
TRBD1	.	TRBJ1-2	TRBV28	CATTTPGTGYHYGYTF	TGTGCCACCACAACACCCGGGACAGGGTATCACTATGGCTACACCTTC
.	once	TRBJ2-1	TRBV12-5	CASGDSGEQFF	TGTGCTAGTGGTGATAGTGGTGAGCAGTTCTTC
.	.	TRBJ1-4	TRBV21-1	CASSKSDEADEKLFF	TGTGCCAGCAGCAAATCCGACGAGGCGGATGAAAAACTGTTTTTT
.	few	TRBJ2-2	TRBV19	CASSISGNTGELFF	TGTGCCAGTAGTATTTCGGGGAACACCGGGGAGCTGTTTTTT
.	.	TRBJ1-5	TRBV12-5	CASGWGVSNQPQHF	TGTGCTAGTGGTTGGGGGGTTAGCAATCAGCCCCAGCATTTT
.	once	TRBJ2-1	TRBV7-3	CASSFRGGWSHNEQFF	TGTGCCAGCAGCTTTCGAGGTGGGTGGTCCCACAATGAGCAGTTCTTC
TRBD1	.	TRBJ1-1	TRBV19	CASSIQGGTEAFF	TGTGCCAGTAGTATACAGGGGGGTACTGAAGCTTTCTTT
.	.	TRBJ1-2	TRBV4-1	CASSQETRGPYGYTF	TGCGCCAGCAGCCAAGAAACCCGGGGTCCCTATGGCTACACCTTC
.	.	TRBJ2-1	TRBV19	CASTPGLSSYNEQFF	TGTGCCAGTACCCCGGGACTGAGCTCCTACAATGAGCAGTTCTTC
TRBD2	.	TRBJ2-7	TRBV27	CASSSRGGGWEQYF	TGTGCCAGCAGCTCCCGCGGCGGGGGTTGGGAGCAGTACTTC
.	.	TRBJ1-2	TRBV11-2	CASSPRSGRNYGYTF	TGTGCCAGCAGCCCCAGAAGCGGGCGGAACTATGGCTACACCTTC
TRBD1	.	TRBJ2-5	TRBV6-5	CASIDRVEETQYF	TGTGCCTCTATCGACAGGGTCGAGGAGACCCAGTACTTC
.	few	TRBJ2-1	TRBV5-1	CASSFGESHNEQFF	TGCGCCAGCAGCTTTGGGGAGTCCCACAATGAGCAGTTCTTC
TRBD2	.	TRBJ2-3	TRBV5-1	CASSSGLAGTFSTDTQYF	TGCGCCAGCAGCTCTGGACTAGCGGGGACATTTAGCACAGATACGCAGTATTTT